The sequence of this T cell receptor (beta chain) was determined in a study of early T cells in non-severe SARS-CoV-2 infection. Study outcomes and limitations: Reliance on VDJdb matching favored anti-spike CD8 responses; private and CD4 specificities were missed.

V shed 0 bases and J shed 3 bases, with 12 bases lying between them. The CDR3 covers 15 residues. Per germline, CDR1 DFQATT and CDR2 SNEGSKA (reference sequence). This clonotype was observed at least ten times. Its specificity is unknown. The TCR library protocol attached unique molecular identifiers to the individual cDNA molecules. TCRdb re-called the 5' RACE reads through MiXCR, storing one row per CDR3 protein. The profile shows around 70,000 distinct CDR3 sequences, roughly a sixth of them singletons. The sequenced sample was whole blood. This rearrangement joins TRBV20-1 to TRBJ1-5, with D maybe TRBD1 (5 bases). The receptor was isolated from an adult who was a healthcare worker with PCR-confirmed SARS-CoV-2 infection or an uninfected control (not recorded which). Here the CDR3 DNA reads TGCAGTGCTAGAGATCCGCAGGGTAACAATCAGCCCCAGCATTTT. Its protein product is CSARDPQGNNQPQHF.